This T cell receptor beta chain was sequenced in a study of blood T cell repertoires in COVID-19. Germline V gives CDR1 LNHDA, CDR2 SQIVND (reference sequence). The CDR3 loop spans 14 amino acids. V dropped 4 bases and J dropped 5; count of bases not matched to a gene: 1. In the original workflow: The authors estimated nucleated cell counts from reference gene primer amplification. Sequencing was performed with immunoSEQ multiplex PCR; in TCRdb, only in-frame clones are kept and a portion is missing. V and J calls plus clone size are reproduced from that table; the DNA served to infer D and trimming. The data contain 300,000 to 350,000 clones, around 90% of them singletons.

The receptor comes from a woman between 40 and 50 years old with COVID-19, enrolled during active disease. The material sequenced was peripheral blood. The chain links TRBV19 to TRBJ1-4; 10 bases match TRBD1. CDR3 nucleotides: TGTGCCAGTAGTAGGACAGGGGGAAATGAAAAACTGTTTTTT. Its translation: CASSRTGGNEKLFF.